What follows are 8 T cell receptor beta chains derived from one specimen sequenced in a study of Ad26.COV2.S vaccination and SARS-CoV-2 variants. Assay: immunoSEQ multiplex PCR; the TCRdb copy retains only in-frame clones and omits some. The sample yields about 410,000 clones, 70% to 90% seen once. The treatment: about 20 received Ad26.COV2.S at low or high dose, single or two shots; about 5 received placebo; per-sample allocation not given. It was on day 63 after the first vaccine or placebo injection that samples were taken. Sequencing was performed on peripheral blood, taken in a trial of Ad26.COV2.S vaccine versus placebo. The receptors derive from a person aged 18 to 59 who received the Ad26.COV2.S COVID-19 vaccine or a placebo.

This chain uses TRBV3-1 (or the pseudogene TRBV3-2) with TRBJ2-2; no clear D gene. V was shortened by 4 bases and J by 2 bases, with 11 bases between the two germline ends. The CDR3 consists of 15 residues. Germline V gene data show CDR1 as LGHDT and CDR2 as YNNKEL (reference sequence). CDR3 protein: CASSPGLANTGELFF. CDR3 sequence (DNA): TGTGCCAGCAGCCCCGGGCTGGCTAACACCGGGGAGCTGTTTTTT.

This chain links TRBV11-2 with TRBJ2-1; the D is unclear. Germline V gives CDR1 SGHAT, CDR2 FQNNGV. CDR3 length: 12 residues. Trimming took 5 bases from V and 7 from J, leaving 9 bases between them. The CDR3 sequence: CASSPGRNEQFF. As DNA, the CDR3 is TGTGCCAGCAGCCCCGGACGGAATGAGCAGTTCTTC.

The DNA of the CDR3 is TGTGCCAGCAGCTCACGGGGACTAGCGGCAAACAATGAGCAGTTCTTC. It codes for CASSSRGLAANNEQFF. The chain uses TRBV13 and TRBJ2-1; 11 bases are shared with TRBD2. The V gene end was trimmed by 4 bases and the J gene end by 5 bases; junction bases not matched to a gene: 7. CDR3 length: 16 amino acids. Germline V CDR1 and CDR2: PRHDT, FYEKMQ (reference sequence). The full variable domain, in which reference TRBV13 and TRBJ2-1 provide the parts outside the CDR3, is AAGVIQSPRHLIKEKRETATLKCYPIPRHDTVYWYQQGPGQDPQFLISFYEKMQSDKGSIPDRFSAQQFSDYHSELNMSSLELGDSALYFCASSSRGLAANNEQFFGPGTRLTVL.

The chain recombines TRBV6-5 with TRBJ2-7; D is unresolved. V lost 0 bases, J lost 1 base, and 10 bases lay in between. The CDR3 runs to 15 residues. Germline CDR1 is MNHEY and CDR2 is SVGAGI. CDR3 sequence: CASSYSADQSYEQYF. In DNA form, the CDR3 reads TGTGCCAGCAGTTACTCGGCGGACCAATCCTACGAGCAGTACTTC.

The V call is TRBV9, the J call TRBJ1-1; D is possibly TRBD1 (6 bases). CDR1 is SGDLS and CDR2 is YYNGEE in the germline V gene. V lost 3 bases to trimming and J lost 1 base, with 16 bases between them. The CDR3 is 16 amino acids. The CDR3 region is CASSAPTGHQNTEAFF. The CDR3 DNA reads as TGTGCCAGCAGCGCCCCTACGGGACACCAGAACACTGAAGCTTTCTTT.

This clone was seen just once. V gene TRBV3-1 (or the pseudogene TRBV3-2) combines with J gene TRBJ1-2; D not resolved. CDR3 length: 11 amino acids. Between the trimmed V and J ends, which lost 2 bases and 7 bases, there was a span of 5 bases. Germline V gene lookup returns CDR1 LGHDT and CDR2 YNNKEL (reference sequence). CDR3 DNA sequence: TGTGCCAGCAGCCAAAATACTGGCTACACCTTC. Encoded protein: CASSQNTGYTF.

This rearrangement joins TRBV11-3 to TRBJ2-1, with a tentative D call TRBD1 (6 bases). The CDR3 is 17 amino acids. The V end was cut by 0 bases, the J end by 1 base, with 13 bases between. Germline V CDR1 and CDR2: SGHNT, YENEEA. CDR3 coding DNA: TGTGCCAGCAGCTTAGACTGGACAGTCAAATCCTACAATGAGCAGTTCTTC. It translates to CASSLDWTVKSYNEQFF.

As for this clone: At the DNA level, this CDR3 is encoded by other sequences in the same sample as well. The V and J genes are TRBV3-1 (or the pseudogene TRBV3-2) and TRBJ2-1; no firm D call. Germline V CDR1 and CDR2: LGHDT, YNNKEL (reference sequence). The CDR3 runs 12 residues. V lost 4 bases to trimming and J lost 0 bases, with 1 base between them. CDR3 nucleotides: TGTGCCAGCAGCCGCTCCTACAATGAGCAGTTCTTC. This gives the protein CASSRSYNEQFF.